Below are 14 T cell receptor beta chains sequenced from a single sample in a study of blood T cell repertoires in COVID-19. Measured with immunoSEQ multiplex PCR; TCRdb has only the in-frame clones, and not every one. The sample yields tens of thousands of clones, roughly 88% seen once. Material: peripheral blood. These receptors were obtained from a man between 45 and 60 years old with active COVID-19.

The genes are TRBV5-6 and TRBJ1-6; D unresolved. The CDR3 extends over 12 amino acids. The germline gives CDR1 SGHDT, CDR2 YYEEEE. Trimming removed 2 bases at V and 11 bases at J, with 8 bases between. The CDR3 DNA is TGTGCCAGCAGCTTCGGGTCAGCACCCCTCCACTTT. Amino acid sequence: CASSFGSAPLHF.

The chain recombines TRBV18 with TRBJ2-3; 8 nucleotides line up with TRBD1. The V segment lost 0 bases and the J segment 0 bases; nucleotides outside the gene matches: 2. This CDR3 is 16 amino acids long. Germline V gene data show CDR1 as KGHSH and CDR2 as LQKENI. The CDR3: CASSPPNRGSTDTQYF. The CDR3 DNA follows: TGTGCCAGCTCACCACCGAACAGGGGGAGCACAGATACGCAGTATTTT.

J is TRBJ2-3 and V is TRBV7-2, with TRBD1 identical over 10 bases. V dropped 7 bases and J dropped 2; count of bases not matched to a gene: 9. The CDR3 covers 16 residues. Germline CDR1 reads SGHTA; CDR2 reads FQGNSA. CDR3 region: CASTTAGTGDTDTQYF. DNA of the CDR3: TGTGCCAGCACTACTGCCGGGACAGGGGACACAGATACGCAGTATTTT.

This clone was seen only once. The J gene is TRBJ2-7, the V gene TRBV7-2; D unresolved. The V gene lost 5 bases and the J gene lost 2 bases, with 13 bases spanning the gap. Germline values: CDR1 SGHTA, CDR2 FQGNSA. The CDR3 is made up of 14 amino acids. Here the CDR3 reads CASSAWAVTYEQYF. CDR3 nucleotide sequence: TGTGCCAGCAGCGCATGGGCCGTAACCTACGAGCAGTACTTC.

V usage is TRBV6-2 or TRBV6-3 and J usage is TRBJ2-7; 9 nucleotides match TRBD1. Germline-derived CDR1 and CDR2 are MNHEY and SVGEGT. The CDR3 extends over 15 amino acids. Trimming took 6 bases from V and 3 from J; bases not matched to a gene: 9. For the CDR3, the DNA is TGTGCCAGCAGCCTCGCGACAGGGGGACACTACGAGCAGTACTTC. Protein: CASSLATGGHYEQYF.

This clone came up a few times. The rearrangement joins TRBV12-3 or TRBV12-4 to TRBJ2-4, with D maybe TRBD2 (5 bases). Trimming took off 6 bases at V and 8 bases at J, with 14 bases between the two ends. The CDR3 contains 13 residues. The CDR3 loop reads CASSPGLGDIQYF. DNA of the CDR3: TGTGCCAGCAGCCCCGGACTGGGAGACATTCAGTACTTC.

The chain employs TRBV20-1 and TRBJ2-7; D unresolved. Germline CDR1 is DFQATT and CDR2 is SNEGSKA (reference sequence). The CDR3 extends over 10 amino acids. The CDR3 region is CSGQDYEQYF. In nucleotides, the CDR3 is TGCAGCGGCCAGGACTACGAGCAGTACTTC.

This clone appeared once. The genes are TRBV19 and TRBJ1-1; D is unclear. This CDR3 has 16 residues. Trimming shortened V by 1 base and J by 4 bases, and 16 bases separated the two germline ends. Germline CDR1 is LNHDA and CDR2 is SQIVND (reference sequence). The CDR3 sequence: CASSIGGRVSGTEAFF. CDR3 nucleotide sequence: TGTGCCAGTAGTATAGGAGGGAGGGTGTCAGGCACTGAAGCTTTCTTT.

The gene calls are TRBV11-2 and TRBJ2-3; 7 positions match TRBD2. V trimming: 5 bases; J trimming: 3 bases; junction bases outside the gene matches: 11. Germline V gene lookup returns CDR1 SGHAT and CDR2 FQNNGV. The CDR3 has 16 residues. The CDR3 bases are TGTGCCAGCAGCCTCGTACCGGGACTAATTACAGATACGCAGTATTTT. Its translation is CASSLVPGLITDTQYF.

The chain recombines TRBV7-2 with TRBJ2-5; TRBD1 agrees at 7 bases. There are 15 residues in the CDR3. Trimming at V came to 6 bases and at J to 0 bases, leaving 7 bases not matched to a gene. Per the germline V gene, CDR1 is SGHTA and CDR2 is FQGNSA. DNA of the CDR3: TGTGCCAGCAGTTCCCAACAGGGGTACCAAGAGACCCAGTACTTC. Its translation: CASSSQQGYQETQYF.

This CDR3 reads CASRGGGGYGYTF. In nucleotides, the CDR3 is TGTGCCAGCAGGGGAGGGGGAGGGTATGGCTACACCTTC. This rearrangement joins TRBV28 to TRBJ1-2; possible D gene TRBD1, 6 bases. The germline CDR1 and CDR2 sequences are MDHEN and SYDVKM. Trimming removed 6 bases at V and 5 bases at J, with 13 bases between. This CDR3 region has 13 residues.

The rearrangement links TRBV6-5 to TRBJ1-1; 7 bases are shared with TRBD1. CDR1 and CDR2 (germline): MNHEY, SVGAGI. CDR3 size: 13 residues. V lost 6 bases, J lost 4 bases, and 5 bases stayed unmatched. CDR3 residues: CASSHGQATEAFF. The DNA of the CDR3 is TGTGCCAGCAGCCACGGACAGGCCACTGAAGCTTTCTTT.

The chain is built from TRBV4-2 and TRBJ2-5; 7 bases agree with TRBD1. The germline gives CDR1 LGHNA, CDR2 YNFKEQ. V shed 0 bases, J shed 5 bases, and the junction held 6 bases outside the gene matches. The CDR3 loop spans 15 amino acids. The CDR3 DNA follows: TGTGCCAGCAGCCAAGATAAAGGGGGCTCGGAGACCCAGTACTTC. This translates into CASSQDKGGSETQYF.

This clone was detected once. The V gene is TRBV5-1, the J gene TRBJ2-3; perhaps TRBD1 as D (6 bases). CDR3 length: 15 residues. V was trimmed by 0 bases and J by 2 bases, leaving 10 bases between them. CDR1 and CDR2 from the germline V gene are SGHRS and YFSETQ. The CDR3 DNA sequence: TGCGCCAGCAGCTTGGGAGGACAGCTCACAGATACGCAGTATTTT. Encoded protein: CASSLGGQLTDTQYF.